This TCR beta chain was found in a study of T-cell memory formation after mild COVID-19. This clonotype showed up just a few times. The authors produced TCR alpha and TCR beta cDNA libraries with sample barcodes and UMIs by 5'RACE using constant-segment primers. TCRdb called the 5' RACE reads again in MiXCR, with one record for every CDR3 protein. The repertoire holds about 190,000 distinct CDR3 sequences, with approximately 16% as singletons. The V gene end was trimmed by 6 bases and the J gene end by 4 bases; junction bases not matched to a gene: 14. Germline V lookup: CDR1 SQVTM, CDR2 ANQGSEA. The CDR3 loop spans 15 amino acids.

The chain recombines TRBV29-1 with TRBJ1-2; 7 bases align to TRBD1. This TCR was recovered from an adult woman who had mild COVID-19 (a few samples of this study predate the infection). Cell type and time point are not known. The sequenced sample was PBMCs or a T cell subset sorted from them (not recorded which). Here the CDR3 DNA reads TGCAGCGTCTGGGGGTTCGACAGGGTGGGCTATGGCTACACCTTC. This sequence encodes CSVWGFDRVGYGYTF. The whole variable domain, remainder taken from reference TRBV29-1 and TRBJ1-2, is SAVISQKPSRDICQRGTSLTIQCQVDSQVTMMFWYRQQPGQSLTLIATANQGSEATYESGFVIDKFPISRPNLTFSTLTVSNMSPEDSSIYLCSVWGFDRVGYGYTFGSGTRLTVV.